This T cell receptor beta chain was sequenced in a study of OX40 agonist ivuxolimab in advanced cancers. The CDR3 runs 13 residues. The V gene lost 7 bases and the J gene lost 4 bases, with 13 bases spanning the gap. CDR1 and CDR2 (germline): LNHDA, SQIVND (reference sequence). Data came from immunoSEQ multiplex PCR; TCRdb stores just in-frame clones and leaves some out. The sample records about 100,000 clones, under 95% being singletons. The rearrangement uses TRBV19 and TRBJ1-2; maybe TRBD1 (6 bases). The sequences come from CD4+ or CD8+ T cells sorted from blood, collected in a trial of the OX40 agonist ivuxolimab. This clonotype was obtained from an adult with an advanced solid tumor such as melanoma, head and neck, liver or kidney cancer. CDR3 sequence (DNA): TGTGCCAGTACCGTGGACAGACGCTATGGCTACACCTTC. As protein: CASTVDRRYGYTF.